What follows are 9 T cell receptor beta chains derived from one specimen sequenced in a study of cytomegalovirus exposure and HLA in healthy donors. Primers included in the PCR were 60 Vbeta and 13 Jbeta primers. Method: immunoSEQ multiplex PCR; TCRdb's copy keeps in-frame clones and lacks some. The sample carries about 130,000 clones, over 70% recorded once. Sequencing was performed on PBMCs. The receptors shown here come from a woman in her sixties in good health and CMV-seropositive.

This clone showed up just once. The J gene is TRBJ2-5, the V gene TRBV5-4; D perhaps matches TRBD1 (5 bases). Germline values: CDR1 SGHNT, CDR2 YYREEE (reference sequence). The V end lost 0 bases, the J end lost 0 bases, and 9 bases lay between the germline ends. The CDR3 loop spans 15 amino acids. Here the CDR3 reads CASSLGGANQETQYF. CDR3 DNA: TGTGCCAGCAGCTTGGGTGGGGCCAACCAAGAGACCCAGTACTTC.

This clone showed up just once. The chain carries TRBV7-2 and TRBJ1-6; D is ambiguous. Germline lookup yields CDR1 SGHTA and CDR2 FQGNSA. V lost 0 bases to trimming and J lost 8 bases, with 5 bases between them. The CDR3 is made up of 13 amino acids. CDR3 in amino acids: CASSLAQDSPLHF. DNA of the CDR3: TGTGCCAGCAGCTTAGCCCAGGATTCACCCCTCCACTTT.

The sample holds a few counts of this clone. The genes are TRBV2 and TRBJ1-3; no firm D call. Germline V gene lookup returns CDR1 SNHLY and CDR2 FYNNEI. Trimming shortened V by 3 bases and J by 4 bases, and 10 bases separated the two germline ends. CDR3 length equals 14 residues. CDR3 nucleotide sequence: TGTGCCAGCAGTGAGTCGGTTAACGGAAACACCATATATTTT. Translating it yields CASSESVNGNTIYF. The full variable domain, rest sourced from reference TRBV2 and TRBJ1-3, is EPEVTQTPSHQVTQMGQEVILRCVPISNHLYFYWYRQILGQKVEFLVSFYNNEISEKSEIFDDQFSVERPDGSNFTLKIRSTKLEDSAMYFCASSESVNGNTIYFGEGSWLTVV.

CDR3 bases: TGCGCCAGCAGTTACCTTAGCCAGGGTGAGTTCACTGAAGCTTTCTTT. Residues: CASSYLSQGEFTEAFF. The V gene is TRBV5-1, the J gene TRBJ1-1, with a possible D match to TRBD1 (5 bases). Trimming left V 5 bases short and J 4 bases short, with 21 bases between. This CDR3 spans 16 amino acids. CDR1 is SGHRS, CDR2 YFSETQ, per germline.

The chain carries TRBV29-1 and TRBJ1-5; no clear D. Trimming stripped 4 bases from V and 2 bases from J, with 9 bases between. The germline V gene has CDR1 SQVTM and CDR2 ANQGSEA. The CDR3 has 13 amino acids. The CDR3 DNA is TGCAGCGTTGGGGCGGGAGGCAATCAGCCCCAGCATTTT. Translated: CSVGAGGNQPQHF.

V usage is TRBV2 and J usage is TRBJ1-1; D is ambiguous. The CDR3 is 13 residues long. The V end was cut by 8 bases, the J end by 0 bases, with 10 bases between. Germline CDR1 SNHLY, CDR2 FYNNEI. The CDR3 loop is CASRVPMNTEAFF. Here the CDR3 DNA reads TGTGCCAGCCGGGTTCCCATGAACACTGAAGCTTTCTTT.

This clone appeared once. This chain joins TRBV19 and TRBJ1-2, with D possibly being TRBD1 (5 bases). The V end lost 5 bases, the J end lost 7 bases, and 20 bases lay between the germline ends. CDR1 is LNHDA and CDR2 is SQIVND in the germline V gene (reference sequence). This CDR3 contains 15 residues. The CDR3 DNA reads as TGTGCCAGTAGTTCCATCAGTACGGGGGGAGGTGGCTACACCTTC. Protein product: CASSSISTGGGGYTF.

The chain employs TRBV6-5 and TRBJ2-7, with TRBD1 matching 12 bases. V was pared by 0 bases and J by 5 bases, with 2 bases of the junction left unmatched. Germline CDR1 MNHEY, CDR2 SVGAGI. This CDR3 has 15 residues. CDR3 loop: CASSYSGQGAHEQYF. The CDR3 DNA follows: TGTGCCAGCAGTTACTCGGGACAGGGGGCTCACGAGCAGTACTTC.

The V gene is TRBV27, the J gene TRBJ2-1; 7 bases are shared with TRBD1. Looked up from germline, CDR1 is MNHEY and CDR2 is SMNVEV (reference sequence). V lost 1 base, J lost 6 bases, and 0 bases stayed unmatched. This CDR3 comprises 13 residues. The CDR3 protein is CASSLYRGNEQFF. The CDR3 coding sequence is TGTGCCAGCAGTTTATACAGGGGCAATGAGCAGTTCTTC.